This TCR beta chain derives from a study of beta chain features in type 1 diabetes (dated by TCRdb to 2016 to 2019). A note on the overall study: Patients and healthy donors did not differ in mean age, gender distribution, total cell number or subset yield. A total of some 110 million sorted cells were examined across all samples, and the number of cells per subset was strongly correlated with RNA yield. The study compared TCRB repertoires of sorted circulating CD4+ T cell subsets between recently diagnosed type 1 diabetes patients and matched healthy donors. Regulatory and stem cell-like memory subsets were isolated from only 8 patients and about eight healthy donors, whereas naive and central memory subsets came from all 30 or so donors.

Clipping removes 6 bases from V and 5 bases from J, with 2 as the unmatched junction base count. From cysteine to phenylalanine, the CDR3 is 11 amino acids long. Only the CDR3 region is kept as DNA, spanning 33 bases read in frame from base 1. The germline V gene encodes CDR1 SQVTM and CDR2 ANQGSEA. Each donor gave one peripheral blood draw, averaging around 0.11 L, which was collected into heparinised tubes. Naive, central memory, regulatory and stem cell-like memory CD4+ T cells were sorted on a BD FACSAria II using a panel including CD45RO, CCR7, CD25, CD127, CD95 and CD27. All sorted populations exceeded 95% purity. Right away, PBMCs were isolated by Lymphoprep density gradient centrifugation and were stained directly, with no culture step. Samples were stained and sorted in pairs, with one healthy donor and one patient per experiment, so that batch effects were minimized. Broad study findings and their caveats: Because cDNA was sequenced instead of genomic DNA, activated cells with high expression could be over-represented, although the groups did not differ in activation or CD3 levels. Naive, central memory and regulatory TCRB repertoires appeared to be more alike among patients than among healthy donors. Because the HLA sub-analyses included only small numbers of individuals, any influence of HLA type on TCRB rearrangement was left unresolved. Type 1 diabetes patients showed a moderate but significant shortening of TCRB CDR3 length in all four CD4+ subsets. Shorter templates might be favored by PCR, yet because patient and control samples were amplified and corrected together, any such skew would affect both groups equally. At VDJ recombination sites, type 1 diabetes patients had fewer insertions and more deleted nucleotides, which implies abnormalities in thymic rearrangement.

The entire isolated RNA was reverse transcribed using the High Capacity cDNA Reverse Transcription Kit, and thus expressed TCRB transcripts were sequenced. For stem cell-like memory T cell samples, survey-depth immunoSEQ sequencing was used, averaging around 1 million total reads per sample. Sorted cells were lysed in RLT buffer and RNA was extracted with DNase-treated RNeasy Micro or Mini kits, depending on cell number. To prevent cross-contamination, each cell subset was processed individually, whereas patient and healthy donor samples were processed jointly. TCRB sequences were amplified from cDNA with the immunoSEQ multiplex PCR, producing 87-bp fragments spanning the CDR3 region. Sequencing of the amplicons was done on the Illumina HiSeq platform. From the authors' description of their analysis: PCR bias was computationally corrected using synthetic template baselines, reads within Hamming distance 2 were collapsed, and singletons that could not be merged were discarded. Reads were aligned against IMGT so that V, D and J genes, CDR3 length and insertions or deletions at six rearrangement sites could be assigned. Within each subset, clonotype counts were normalized to the number of sorted cells before true diversity and Gini coefficients were calculated with the tcR R package. The overlap coefficient, calculated on TCRB nucleotide sequences, was used to quantify repertoire sharing. What TCRdb holds here is the immuneACCESS table cut down to in-frame rearrangements. Part of the clones is not present; checked against another copy, under half of the missing clones reflect an unresolved V gene, and the others are unexplained. That table gives V, J and clone size, and the DNA gave D and trimming. This sample gives around 99,000 clones in total; 40% of them show up just once. Roughly 0.059% of the sample belongs to the ten largest clones.

With respect to this clone: No cognate antigen has been identified for it. No much larger clonotype is one base removed from it; base qualities were not supplied.

The chain couples TRBV29-1 to TRBJ2-7, with 9 junctional bases fitting TRBD2. This receptor was obtained from a woman under 30 in good health. The sequencing sample was made of stem cell memory CD4+ T cells from blood. The cell subset or site label for this specimen denotes: stem cell-like memory CD4+ T cells. The bases are TGCAGCGTGGCGGGAGGGAACGAGCAGTACTTC. Its protein product is CSVAGGNEQYF.